One sample yielded the 22 T cell receptor beta chains listed below, sequenced in a study of CD8 T cells in Susac syndrome. The RNA input was roughly 0.45 to 1 ug, and it was reverse transcribed with random hexamers. TCRdb ran MiXCR on the immunoSEQ multiplex PCR reads and lists one entry per CDR3 protein. The sample carries 100,000 to 150,000 distinct CDR3 sequences, 75% to 90% recorded once. Sequencing used CD8+ T cells from PBMCs. The receptors come from a human donor with multiple sclerosis.

Written as DNA, the CDR3 is TGTGCCAGCAGTGGGCGCGGGGCCCTCTTCAATGAGCAGTTCTTC. Protein sequence: CASSGRGALFNEQFF. The genes are TRBV6-1 and TRBJ2-1, with TRBD2 as a possible D gene (6 bases). Germline V CDR1 and CDR2: MNHNS, SASEGT. The CDR3 covers 15 residues. Trimming stripped 4 bases from V and 6 bases from J, with 16 bases between.

The CDR3 nucleotides read TGTGCCAGCAGTGGTAGCGGGGGAAAAGAGACCCAGTACTTC. Translated: CASSGSGGKETQYF. The chain is built from TRBV3-1 and TRBJ2-5; 9 nucleotides align to TRBD2. The germline gives CDR1 LGHDT, CDR2 YNNKEL (reference sequence). The ends lost 6 bases at V and 3 bases at J; junction bases unmatched: 5. The CDR3 extends over 14 amino acids.

The chain combines TRBV6-5 with TRBJ1-1; 10 bases fit TRBD1. V lost 2 bases to trimming and J lost 1 base; unmatched junction nucleotides: 13. CDR1 and CDR2 from the germline V gene are MNHEY and SVGAGI. This CDR3 is built from 19 residues. CDR3 loop: CASSYPPGTGDWGNTEAFF. The CDR3 DNA reads as TGTGCCAGCAGTTACCCTCCCGGGACAGGGGATTGGGGGAACACTGAAGCTTTCTTT.

CDR3 nucleotide sequence: TGTGCCAGCAGCTTAGGAAGTTTGACTCGCAGGAGGGAGCAGTACTTC. Translated: CASSLGSLTRRREQYF. The chain uses TRBV11-2 and TRBJ2-7, with a possible D match to TRBD2 (5 bases). This CDR3 has 16 amino acids. Germline V gene sequence: CDR1 SGHAT, CDR2 FQNNGV. With 1 base removed from V and 7 bases from J, the gap between germline ends came to 20 bases.

V and J are TRBV6-5 and TRBJ1-1; weak D call: TRBD1 (6 bases). Trimming took off 0 bases at V and 5 bases at J, with 16 bases between the two ends. Germline V gene sequence: CDR1 MNHEY, CDR2 SVGAGI. The CDR3 runs 16 residues. The CDR3 DNA reads as TGTGCCAGCAGTTACTCGAACAGGGTGCGGTTGACTGAAGCTTTCTTT. Protein product: CASSYSNRVRLTEAFF.

The chain uses TRBV6-5 and TRBJ1-1; D may be TRBD1 (6 bases). Germline V lookup: CDR1 MNHEY, CDR2 SVGAGI. Trimming cost V 2 bases and J 10 bases, with 26 bases left between them. The CDR3 runs to 17 residues. The CDR3 loop is CASSYLVGEQGTLRAFF. The CDR3 coding sequence is TGTGCCAGCAGTTACCTCGTTGGGGAGCAGGGGACTTTAAGAGCTTTCTTT.

The rearrangement links TRBV2 to TRBJ2-3; perhaps D is TRBD1 or TRBD2 (5 bases each). The CDR3 is made up of 12 amino acids. In germline, CDR1 is SNHLY, CDR2 FYNNEI. The V and J ends lost 8 bases and 4 bases respectively, with 10 bases between them. CDR3 residues: CASLGTADTQYF. The CDR3, as DNA: TGTGCCAGCCTCGGGACGGCAGATACGCAGTATTTT.

This chain uses TRBV3-1 with TRBJ2-4; unclear D gene. V lost 0 bases and J 0 bases, leaving 15 bases between the germline ends. Germline-derived CDR1 and CDR2 are LGHDT and YNNKEL (reference sequence). The CDR3 is 18 amino acids. The CDR3 loop reads CASSQDVSRRLAKNIQYF. CDR3 bases: TGTGCCAGCAGCCAAGACGTTTCAAGGCGACTAGCCAAAAACATTCAGTACTTC.

This chain links TRBV7-2 with TRBJ2-3, with 10 bases aligning to TRBD2. V shed 6 bases and J 0 bases; nucleotides not matched to a gene: 3. The germline V gene encodes CDR1 SGHTA and CDR2 FQGNSA. The CDR3 length is 15 residues. The CDR3 DNA reads TGTGCCAGCAGAACTAGCGGGATTAGCACAGATACGCAGTATTTT. Encoded protein: CASRTSGISTDTQYF.

The chain links TRBV12-3 or TRBV12-4 to TRBJ2-7; D may be TRBD1 (5 bases). Trimming removed 3 bases from V and 4 bases from J, with 13 bases in between. CDR3 length: 14 amino acids. In DNA, the CDR3 is TGTGCCAGCAGTTTGGGGCTAATGGCATACGAGCAGTACTTC. Its translation: CASSLGLMAYEQYF.

V and J are TRBV29-1 and TRBJ2-1; the match to TRBD2 covers 9 bases. The CDR3 contains 16 residues. Germline loops: CDR1 SQVTM, CDR2 ANQGSEA. V trimming: 5 bases; J trimming: 3 bases; junction bases outside the gene matches: 11. The CDR3 bases are TGCAGCGTTTATGACGGGACTAGCTCGGGCTACAATGAGCAGTTCTTC. Translated, it gives CSVYDGTSSGYNEQFF.

This sequence joins TRBV10-3 and TRBJ1-6, with 8 bases matching TRBD1. The CDR3 extends over 13 amino acids. Germline lookup yields CDR1 ENHRY and CDR2 SYGVKD. V lost 11 bases, J lost 8 bases, and 8 bases stayed unmatched. CDR3 residues: CASRGQAYSPLHF. The CDR3, as DNA: TGTGCCTCAAGGGGACAGGCCTATTCACCCCTCCACTTT.

This clonotype was seen a single time. This chain links TRBV18 with TRBJ2-1; D is uncertain. The CDR3 is made up of 13 amino acids. V gave up 6 bases and J gave up 2 bases, with 8 bases separating them. The V gene's germline CDR1 is KGHSH and CDR2 LQKENI. CDR3: CASSPLAYNEQFF. Here the CDR3 DNA reads TGTGCCAGCTCCCCTTTGGCCTACAATGAGCAGTTCTTC.

The chain is built from TRBV11-2 and TRBJ2-1, with D possibly being TRBD2 (6 bases). Germline loops: CDR1 SGHAT, CDR2 FQNNGV. This CDR3 is built from 16 residues. Between the trimmed V and J ends, which lost 4 bases and 0 bases, there was a span of 13 bases. The CDR3 protein is CASSWFAGSSYNEQFF. Here the CDR3 DNA reads TGTGCCAGCAGCTGGTTCGCCGGGAGCTCCTACAATGAGCAGTTCTTC.

The chain combines TRBV5-1 with TRBJ1-5, with a possible D match to TRBD1 (5 bases). CDR1 and CDR2 from the germline V gene are SGHRS and YFSETQ. Trimming pared 4 bases from V and 1 base from J, leaving 15 bases between. The CDR3 spans 16 residues. DNA of the CDR3: TGCGCCAGCAGCCTGGAGGGGCGGGAAAGCAATCAGCCCCAGCATTTT. It encodes CASSLEGRESNQPQHF.

This chain uses TRBV19 with TRBJ2-1; D might be TRBD2 (6 bases). CDR1 is LNHDA and CDR2 is SQIVND in the germline V gene (reference sequence). The length of the CDR3 is 14 residues. With 10 bases removed from V and 0 bases from J, the gap between germline ends came to 13 bases. CDR3 nucleotide sequence: TGTGCCACCCTAGCGACGAGCTCCTACAATGAGCAGTTCTTC. Protein product: CATLATSSYNEQFF.

V usage is TRBV27 and J usage is TRBJ1-1; 7 bases align to TRBD1. Per germline, CDR1 MNHEY and CDR2 SMNVEV (reference sequence). V gave up 5 bases and J gave up 1 base; unmatched junction bases: 4. The CDR3 runs to 14 residues. The DNA for the CDR3 is TGTGCCAGCAGTATGTCAGGGGGGAACACTGAAGCTTTCTTT. It yields the protein CASSMSGGNTEAFF.

In this sample, this clonotype turned up once. The chain joins TRBV3-1 to TRBJ2-2; D is unclear. The CDR3 covers 13 residues. V dropped 8 bases and J dropped 0 bases, with 7 bases sitting between them. CDR1 is LGHDT and CDR2 is YNNKEL in the germline V gene (reference sequence). CDR3: CASAAANTGELFF. CDR3 coding DNA: TGTGCCAGCGCGGCAGCGAACACCGGGGAGCTGTTTTTT.

V and J are TRBV19 and TRBJ1-2; D remains ambiguous. CDR3 length: 12 residues. V was cut by 10 bases and J by 2 bases, with 11 bases left in between. Germline assignment: CDR1 LNHDA and CDR2 SQIVND (reference sequence). The CDR3 nucleotides read TGTGCCACAACCTACTGGAACTATGGCTACACCTTC. It yields the protein CATTYWNYGYTF. Full variable domain (missing parts from reference TRBV19 and TRBJ1-2): DGGITQSPKYLFRKEGQNVTLSCEQNLNHDAMYWYRQDPGQGLRLIYYSQIVNDFQKGDIAEGYSVSREKKESFPLTVTSAQKNPTAFYLCATTYWNYGYTFGSGTRLTVV.

This clonotype was seen only a few times. The rearrangement links TRBV6-6 to TRBJ2-7; D unclear. Trimming removed 0 bases at V and 2 bases at J, with 2 bases between. Germline-derived CDR1 and CDR2 are MNHNY and SVGAGI (reference sequence). The CDR3 is 12 amino acids. This CDR3 reads CASSYSPYEQYF. DNA of the CDR3: TGTGCCAGCAGTTACTCTCCCTACGAGCAGTACTTC.

The V gene is TRBV5-8, the J gene TRBJ2-7, with D hard to call. The CDR3 is 10 amino acids. Trimming removed 4 bases from V and 4 bases from J, with 3 bases in between. Per the germline V gene, CDR1 is SGHTS and CDR2 is YDEGEE. The CDR3 DNA reads TGTGCCAGCAGCAAATACGAGCAGTACTTC. Protein sequence: CASSKYEQYF.

V is TRBV28 and J is TRBJ1-1; D remains unclear. Germline V gene lookup returns CDR1 MDHEN and CDR2 SYDVKM. Trimming cost V 3 bases and J 3 bases, with 14 bases left between them. The length of the CDR3 is 15 residues. The CDR3: CASSFRVDRDTEAFF. Written as DNA, the CDR3 is TGTGCCAGCAGTTTTAGGGTAGATAGGGACACTGAAGCTTTCTTT. Based on the CDR3 plus reference TRBV28 and TRBJ1-1, the full variable domain is DVKVTQSSRYLVKRTGEKVFLECVQDMDHENMFWYRQDPGLGLRLIYFSYDVKMKEKGDIPEGYSVSREKKERFSLILESASTNQTSMYLCASSFRVDRDTEAFFGQGTRLTVV.